Presented here are 15 T cell receptor beta chains from one specimen sequenced in a study of technical replicates of blood from several donors. Here immunoSEQ multiplex PCR was the method, and the copy in TCRdb shows in-frame clones only, minus some. This sample has 50,000 to 70,000 clones; 86% occur once, and the top ten carry 5% to 6%. Sequenced: PBMCs. Receptor source: a human donor in good health. Some clones in this sample may be carry-over from other donors' samples.

This chain connects TRBV7-2 to TRBJ2-7; TRBD1 might be the D (6 bases). V was clipped by 1 base and J by 4 bases, with 17 bases between them. The CDR3 is made up of 16 amino acids. Per germline, CDR1 SGHTA and CDR2 FQGNSA. The CDR3 is CASSLGPGAGEYEQYF. For the CDR3, the DNA is TGTGCCAGCAGCTTAGGCCCAGGGGCAGGGGAATACGAGCAGTACTTC.

The genes are TRBV18 and TRBJ1-5, with 7 bases identical to TRBD1. V shed 3 bases, J shed 6 bases, and the junction held 2 bases outside the gene matches. CDR3 size: 13 residues. The germline V gene encodes CDR1 KGHSH and CDR2 LQKENI. CDR3 in DNA: TGTGCCAGCTCACCCGGACAGGCTCAGCCCCAGCATTTT. The encoded protein is CASSPGQAQPQHF. The whole variable domain, remainder taken from reference TRBV18 and TRBJ1-5, is NAGVMQNPRHLVRRRGQEARLRCSPMKGHSHVYWYRQLPEEGLKFMVYLQKENIIDESGMPKERFSAEFPKEGPSILRIQQVVRGDSAAYFCASSPGQAQPQHFGDGTRLSIL.

V is TRBV7-2 and J is TRBJ2-2; no clear D gene. CDR1 SGHTA and CDR2 FQGNSA come from the germline V gene. Trimming pared 1 base from V and 7 bases from J, leaving 7 bases between. This CDR3 has 13 residues. CDR3 region: CASSLVRSGELFF. The CDR3 DNA sequence: TGTGCCAGCAGCTTAGTTCGGAGCGGGGAGCTGTTTTTT.

This clone was seen just once. The rearrangement joins TRBV19 to TRBJ2-1, with D hard to call. The CDR3 has 11 amino acids. Germline V lookup: CDR1 LNHDA, CDR2 SQIVND (reference sequence). Trimming removed 3 bases at V and 9 bases at J, with 6 bases between. DNA for the CDR3: TGTGCCAGTAGTATTAGTGGTGAGCAGTTCTTC. It codes for CASSISGEQFF.

The chain has TRBV9 and TRBJ2-1, with 13 bases identical to TRBD2. The germline V gene has CDR1 SGDLS and CDR2 YYNGEE. The junction had 1 base not matched to a gene; V was cut back by 2 bases and J by 8 bases. The CDR3 totals 14 residues. The CDR3 sequence: CASSVTSGRDEQFF. The CDR3, as DNA: TGTGCCAGCAGCGTCACTAGCGGGAGGGATGAGCAGTTCTTC.

Note on this clone: A junction end diverges from the germline sequence, so it may reflect a read error. The J gene is TRBJ1-3, the V gene TRBV19; 8 bases line up with TRBD1. Germline V lookup: CDR1 LNHDA, CDR2 SQIVND (reference sequence). The CDR3 runs to 16 residues. The CDR3 sequence is CASRDRTWGSGNTIYF. CDR3 bases: TGTGCTAGTAGGGACAGGACCTGGGGAAGTGGAAACACCATATATTTT.

This clone was recorded once. The chain recombines TRBV10-1 with TRBJ1-3; 7 bases agree with TRBD1. The CDR3 spans 18 residues. V trimming: 4 bases; J trimming: 5 bases; junction bases outside the gene matches: 17. Germline V gene lookup returns CDR1 WNHNN and CDR2 SYGVQD (reference sequence). CDR3 nucleotide sequence: TGCGCCAGCAGTGCTTCCGGGGACAGAGCCAAATCAAGAAACACCATATATTTT. Amino acid sequence: CASSASGDRAKSRNTIYF.

This clone has more than one count but fewer than ten. This chain joins TRBV29-1 and TRBJ2-1; D gene unclear. The ends were cut back, 6 bases at V and 4 bases at J, with 10 bases in the middle. Germline CDR1 and CDR2: SQVTM and ANQGSEA. The CDR3 consists of 12 residues. CDR3 bases: TGCAGCGTCCTAGAGGTGTACAATGAGCAGTTCTTC. Translating gives CSVLEVYNEQFF.

This sequence joins TRBV7-2 and TRBJ1-2, with 9 bases that match TRBD1. Germline V gene lookup returns CDR1 SGHTA and CDR2 FQGNSA. J lost 6 bases, V lost 5 bases, and 7 bases had no gene match. CDR3 size: 14 residues. The CDR3 sequence is CASSAGTGINGYTF. In DNA form, the CDR3 reads TGTGCCAGCAGCGCCGGGACAGGGATAAATGGCTACACCTTC. Full variable domain (missing parts from reference TRBV7-2 and TRBJ1-2): GAGVSQSPSNKVTEKGKDVELRCDPISGHTALYWYRQSLGQGLEFLIYFQGNSAPDKSGLPSDRFSAERTGGSVSTLTIQRTQQEDSAVYLCASSAGTGINGYTFGSGTRLTVV.

This chain uses TRBV29-1 with TRBJ2-5, with 8 bases matching TRBD2. Trimming at V came to 6 bases and at J to 9 bases, leaving 9 bases not matched to a gene. Per germline, CDR1 SQVTM and CDR2 ANQGSEA. CDR3 length equals 12 residues. CDR3 residues: CSVLIAGTAQYF. As DNA, the CDR3 is TGCAGCGTCCTGATAGCGGGAACGGCCCAGTACTTC.

J is TRBJ2-7 and V is TRBV7-9; 10 bases fit TRBD1. Trimming removed 8 bases from V and 2 bases from J; junction bases left unmatched: 3. Germline values: CDR1 SEHNR, CDR2 FQNEAQ (reference sequence). The CDR3 runs to 13 residues. The CDR3 DNA reads as TGTGCCAGCGCCGGGACAGGGGCCTACGAGCAGTACTTC. It translates to CASAGTGAYEQYF.

The chain couples TRBV7-2 to TRBJ2-5; D possibly corresponds to TRBD1 (5 bases). The V end was cut by 3 bases, the J end by 2 bases, with 7 bases between. The CDR3 runs to 13 residues. The germline V gene has CDR1 SGHTA and CDR2 FQGNSA. Here the CDR3 DNA reads TGTGCCAGCAGCTTGAGACAGCAAGAGACCCAGTACTTC. It translates to CASSLRQQETQYF.

This clone was seen only once. The chain recombines TRBV29-1 with TRBJ1-2; D is unclear. The V end was cut by 1 base, the J end by 3 bases, with 9 bases between. Per the germline V gene, CDR1 is SQVTM and CDR2 is ANQGSEA. This CDR3 contains 13 residues. CDR3 sequence: CSVEGGSDYGYTF. DNA of the CDR3: TGCAGCGTTGAAGGTGGTTCGGACTATGGCTACACCTTC.

The genes are TRBV7-6 and TRBJ2-7; 8 bases are shared with TRBD1. The ends lost 5 bases at V and 4 bases at J; junction bases unmatched: 7. CDR1 and CDR2 from the germline V gene are SGHVS and FNYEAQ. This CDR3 is 14 amino acids long. CDR3 DNA: TGTGCCAGCAGCCAGGGACAGGCGCTATACGAGCAGTACTTC. Its protein product is CASSQGQALYEQYF.

This clone was found once. The chain combines TRBV10-3 with TRBJ2-3, with 7 bases identical to TRBD2. The CDR3 spans 14 residues. Losses at the gene ends were 6 bases for V and 1 base for J; bases not matched to a gene: 4. CDR1 is ENHRY and CDR2 is SYGVKD in the germline V gene. CDR3 in amino acids: CAISGTMGTDTQYF. The CDR3 DNA reads TGTGCCATCAGCGGGACTATGGGCACAGATACGCAGTATTTT.